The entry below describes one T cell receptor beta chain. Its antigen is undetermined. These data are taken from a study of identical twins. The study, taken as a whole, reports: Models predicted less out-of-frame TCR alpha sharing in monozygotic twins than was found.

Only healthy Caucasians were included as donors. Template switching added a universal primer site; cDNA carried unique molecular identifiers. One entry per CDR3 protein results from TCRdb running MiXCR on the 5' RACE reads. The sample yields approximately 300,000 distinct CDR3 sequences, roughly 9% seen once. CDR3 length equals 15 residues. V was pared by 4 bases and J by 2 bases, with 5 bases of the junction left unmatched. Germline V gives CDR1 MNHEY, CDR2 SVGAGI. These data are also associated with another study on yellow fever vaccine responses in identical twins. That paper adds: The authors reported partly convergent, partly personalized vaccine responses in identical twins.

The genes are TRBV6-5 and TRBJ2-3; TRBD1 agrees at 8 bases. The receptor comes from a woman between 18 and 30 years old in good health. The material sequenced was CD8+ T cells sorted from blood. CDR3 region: CASSSDRGATDTQYF. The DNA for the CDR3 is TGTGCCAGCAGTTCCGACAGGGGAGCCACAGATACGCAGTATTTT.